The clone carrying this TCR beta chain has a count of ten or more. Its antigen is not identified. These data originate in a study of T cells in Graves' hyperthyroidism and ophthalmopathy. Whole-study context: The initial diagnosis was the point when peripheral blood was collected, ahead of any treatment.

Whole-study results and caveats: Most clonotypes expanded in thyroid above 0.001 were likewise present in blood. Classification by a 13 V-J model distinguished ophthalmopathy from stable hyperthyroidism.

TCR beta CDR3 region amplification was performed from RNA transcripts. HTBI primers were used for first-round RT-PCR of the TCR CDR3. MiXCR was run by TCRdb on the multiplex PCR reads, yielding one entry per CDR3 protein. This table holds around 350,000 distinct CDR3 sequences, 19% found once. V lost 7 bases, J lost 3 bases, and 12 bases lay in between. This CDR3 has 13 amino acids. CDR1 is MNHNS and CDR2 is SASEGT in the germline V gene. Calling Graves' hyperthyroidism stable meant ophthalmopathy did not progress within 18 months. The specimen sequenced was blood. The V gene is TRBV6-1, the J gene TRBJ1-1; D is unclear. This sequence was found in a woman between 18 and 29 years old with Graves' hyperthyroidism. CDR3 sequence (DNA): TGTGCCAGCATGTCTTGGGGAGACACTGAAGCTTTCTTT. Protein sequence: CASMSWGDTEAFF.